This T cell receptor (beta chain) is from a study of T cells in Graves' hyperthyroidism and ophthalmopathy (dated by TCRdb to between 2018 and 2020). About the study as a whole: Peripheral blood samples were taken at the time of initial diagnosis, prior to any treatment. Following sampling, methimazole starting at 30 mg daily was given to hyperthyroidism patients, and high-dose intravenous methylprednisolone was given to ophthalmopathy patients. The study also compared thyroid tissue and blood T-cell repertoires from roughly 6 Graves' hyperthyroidism patients. The paper describes TCR Vbeta CDR3 sequencing of 120 to 150 peripheral blood samples, made up of 43 ophthalmopathy patients, more than 70 hyperthyroidism patients and 17 progressor patients. TCR V-J signatures able to tell the groups apart were searched for in a discovery cohort of 90 to 100 patients, of whom about 40 had Graves' ophthalmopathy and about 55 had stable Graves' hyperthyroidism. Prospective prediction of ophthalmopathy was tested in an independent validation cohort consisting of roughly 20 hyperthyroidism patients and more than 15 patients who later progressed to ophthalmopathy. The 80 to 100 discovery patients were randomly divided into training and test sets at a 7:3 ratio. What the work shows at the level of the full study, not this receptor alone: A 13 V-J signature model separated ophthalmopathy from stable hyperthyroidism, with roughly 88% sensitivity and 81.08% specificity in cross-validation and 80%/75% in testing. In validation, progression to ophthalmopathy was predicted by the model with 70.59% sensitivity and 72% to 80% specificity, a median of 6.5 months before onset. Sample size was not statistically predetermined, and investigators were not blinded to group allocation. Most expanded thyroid clonotypes (frequency above 0.001) were also detected in blood, suggesting blood repertoires may reflect thyroid immune responses.

The TCR beta CDR3 regions were amplified from RNA transcripts. The first round of RT-PCR for the TCR CDR3 was performed with the HTBI primer set and the Qiagen OneStep RT-PCR kit. A second multiplex PCR round built the libraries, followed by size selection and purification. Sequencing of the libraries was done on an Illumina HiSeq2000 using paired-end 100 bp reads. On the authors' methods: Raw data were processed with SOAPnuke, discarding reads with adapters, uncalled bases, mean Phred below 15, or no exact constant-primer or identifier match. COPE v1.2.5 was used to merge the high-quality paired reads, and each unique nucleotide sequence was defined as a clonotype. Clonotypes were aligned to IMGT TRBV, TRBD and TRBJ reference segments using MiTCR v1.1. Only V-J combinations with frequency above 0.0001, covering roughly 99% of repertoires, were analysed. The TCS score was defined as the ratio of F50 (clonal expansion) to E x V (chaos), calculated using BLOSUM62-based TCRdist between CDR3 peptides within each V-J. Welch's t-statistics and random forest reduced 500 to 650 V-J features to some 14, which were used in a naive Bayes classifier (R e1071). TCRdb handled the public reads itself, with Q25 trimming in fastp and clone calling in MiXCR, and kept productive beta chains. Identical CDR3 proteins give one entry, which carries the most common genes and DNA. It is TCRdb's table, rather than the study itself, that gives the V and J calls and clone size. For this sample the table gives about 500,000 distinct CDR3 sequences, of which about 16% were detected only once. The leading ten clones occupy about 29% of the sample.

The CDR3 spans 15 residues, from the cysteine through the phenylalanine. Kept here is only the CDR3 DNA, which spans 45 bases and is read in frame from base 1. The germline V gene (reference sequence) yields MNHEY for CDR1 and SMNVEV for CDR2. V was cut back by 1 base and J by 4 bases, leaving a gap of 13 bases between them. This clonotype was recorded many times. The antigen this receptor binds is unknown. Qualities for individual bases were not recorded, and no much larger clone is one base off. Ophthalmopathy patients had moderately to severely active disease, with a Clinical Activity Score of 3 or more, a NOSPECS grade of 4 or more, and a disease duration of less than 3 months. Exclusion was applied to patients with uncontrolled infections, other autoimmune diseases, pregnancy or lactation. Clinical symptoms, serum thyroxine and TRAb, thyroid ultrasound, and orbital computed tomography formed the basis for the diagnoses. PBMCs were isolated from roughly 10 ml of fresh peripheral blood by Ficoll-Paque density gradient centrifugation. Total RNA was extracted using Trizol reagent, and RNA quality was assessed on an Agilent 2100 Bioanalyzer.

The V and J segments used are TRBV27 and TRBJ1-1; no confident D gene assignment can be made. The sample comprised blood. This sequence originates from a woman younger than 45 with Graves' ophthalmopathy. Here is the DNA: TGTGCCAGCAGTTTATGGTTTAGTTTACGCACTGAAGCTTTCTTT. The resulting protein is CASSLWFSLRTEAFF.